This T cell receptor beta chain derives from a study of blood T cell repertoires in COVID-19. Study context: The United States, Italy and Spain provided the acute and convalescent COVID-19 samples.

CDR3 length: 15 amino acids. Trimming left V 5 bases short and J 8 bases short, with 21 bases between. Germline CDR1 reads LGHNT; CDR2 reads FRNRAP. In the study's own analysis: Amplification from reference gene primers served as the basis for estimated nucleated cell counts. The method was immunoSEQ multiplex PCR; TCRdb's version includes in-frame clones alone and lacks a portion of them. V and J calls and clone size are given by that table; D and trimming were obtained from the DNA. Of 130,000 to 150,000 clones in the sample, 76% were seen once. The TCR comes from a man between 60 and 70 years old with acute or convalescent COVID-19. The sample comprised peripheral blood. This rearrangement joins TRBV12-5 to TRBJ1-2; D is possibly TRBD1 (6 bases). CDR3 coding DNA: TGTGCTAGTGGTCCTCAAAGCGGGGGCGCACAAGGCTACACCTTC. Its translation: CASGPQSGGAQGYTF.